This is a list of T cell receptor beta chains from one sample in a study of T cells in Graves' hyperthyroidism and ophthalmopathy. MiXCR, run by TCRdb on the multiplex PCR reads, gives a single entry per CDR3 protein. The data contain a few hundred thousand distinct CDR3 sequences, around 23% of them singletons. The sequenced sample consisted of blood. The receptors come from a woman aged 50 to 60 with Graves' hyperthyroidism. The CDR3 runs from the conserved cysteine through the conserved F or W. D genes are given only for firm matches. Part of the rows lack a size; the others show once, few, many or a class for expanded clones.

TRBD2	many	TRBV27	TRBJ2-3	TGTGCCAGCAGAAATTTTGGCGGGGGGGCCGCAGATACGCAGTATTTT	CASRNFGGGAADTQYF
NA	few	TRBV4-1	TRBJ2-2	TGCGCCAGCAGCCAAGATCCCTACGGGTCTACCGCCGGGGAGCTGTTTTTT	CASSQDPYGSTAGELFF
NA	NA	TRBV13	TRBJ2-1	TGTGCCAGCAGCTTAGGGGCGGGCCAGAGCTCCTACAATGAGCAGTTCTTC	CASSLGAGQSSYNEQFF
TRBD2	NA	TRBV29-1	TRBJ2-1	TGCAGCGTTGAAACCATTAGCGGGGGCCGCTACAATGAGCAGTTCTTC	CSVETISGGRYNEQFF
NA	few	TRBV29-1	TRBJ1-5	TGCAGCGGCCACGGGCGTAGCAATCAGCCCCAGCATTTT	CSGHGRSNQPQHF
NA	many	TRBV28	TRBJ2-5	TGTGCCAGCAGTCAAGAAAACACACCTCAAGAGACCCAGTACTTC	CASSQENTPQETQYF
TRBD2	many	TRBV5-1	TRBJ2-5	TGCGCCAGCAGCGGCACTAGCGGGCAAGAGACCCAGTACTTC	CASSGTSGQETQYF
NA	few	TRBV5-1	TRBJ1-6	TGCGCCAGCAGCTTCCGGGAGAGCTCCTATAATTCACCCCTCCACTTT	CASSFRESSYNSPLHF
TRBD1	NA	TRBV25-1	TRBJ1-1	TGTGCCAGGGCTGACAGGGGCGGCGACACTGAAGCTTTCTTT	CARADRGGDTEAFF
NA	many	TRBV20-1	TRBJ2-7	TGCAGTGCTCCCGGTGGCAGCTCCTACGAGCAGTACTTC	CSAPGGSSYEQYF
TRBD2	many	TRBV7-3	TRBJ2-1	TGTGCCAGCAGCCAAGCGGGGACGTCCTACAATGAGCAGTTCTTC	CASSQAGTSYNEQFF